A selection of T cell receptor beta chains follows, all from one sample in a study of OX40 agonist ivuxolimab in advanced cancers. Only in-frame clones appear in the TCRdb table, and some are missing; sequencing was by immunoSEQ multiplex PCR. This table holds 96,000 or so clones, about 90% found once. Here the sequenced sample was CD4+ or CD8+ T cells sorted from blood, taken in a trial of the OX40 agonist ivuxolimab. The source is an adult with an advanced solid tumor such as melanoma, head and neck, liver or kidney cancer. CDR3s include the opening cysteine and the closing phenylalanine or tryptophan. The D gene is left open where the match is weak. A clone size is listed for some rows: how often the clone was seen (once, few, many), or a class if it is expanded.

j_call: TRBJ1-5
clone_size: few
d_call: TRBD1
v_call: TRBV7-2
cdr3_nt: TGTGCCAGCAGCCCCCGGACAGGGGACAATCAGCCCCAGCATTTT
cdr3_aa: CASSPRTGDNQPQHF

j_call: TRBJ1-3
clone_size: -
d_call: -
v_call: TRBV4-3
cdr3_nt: TGCGCCAGCAGCCCCGGTACCGTCTCTGGAAACACCATATATTTT
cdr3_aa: CASSPGTVSGNTIYF

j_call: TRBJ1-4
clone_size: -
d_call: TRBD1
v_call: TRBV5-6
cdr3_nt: TGTGCCAGCAGCCTCAGGGGGCGTTCAACTAATGAAAAACTGTTTTTT
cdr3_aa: CASSLRGRSTNEKLFF

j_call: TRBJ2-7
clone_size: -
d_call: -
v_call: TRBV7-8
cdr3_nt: TGTGCCAGCAGCCGTGCCGGACGGATACAGACCGGAGAGCAGTACTTC
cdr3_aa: CASSRAGRIQTGEQYF

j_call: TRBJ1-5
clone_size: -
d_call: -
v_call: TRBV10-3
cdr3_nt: TGTGCCATCAGTGCCGTCCTCAATCAGCCCCAGCATTTT
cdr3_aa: CAISAVLNQPQHF

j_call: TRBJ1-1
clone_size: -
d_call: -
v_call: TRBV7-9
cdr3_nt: TGTGCCAGCAGCTTAGCGATGGGGAACACTGAAGCTTTCTTT
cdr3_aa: CASSLAMGNTEAFF

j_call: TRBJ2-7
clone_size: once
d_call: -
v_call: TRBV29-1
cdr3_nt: TGCAGCGTTGAAGAACAGGGGGGGATTGGCGAGCAGTACTTC
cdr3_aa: CSVEEQGGIGEQYF

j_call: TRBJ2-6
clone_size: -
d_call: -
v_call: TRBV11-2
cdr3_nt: TGTGCCAGCAGCTCTTCGGGGACTGGGGCCAACGTCCTGACTTTC
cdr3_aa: CASSSSGTGANVLTF

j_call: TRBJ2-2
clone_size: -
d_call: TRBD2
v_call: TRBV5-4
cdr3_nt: TGTGCCAGCAGCGCCGGACTAGTAAGGGACGGGGAGCTGTTTTTT
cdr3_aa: CASSAGLVRDGELFF

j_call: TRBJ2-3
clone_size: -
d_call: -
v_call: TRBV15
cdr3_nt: TGTGCCACCAGCAGAGATTTAATAGATACGCAGTATTTT
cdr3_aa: CATSRDLIDTQYF

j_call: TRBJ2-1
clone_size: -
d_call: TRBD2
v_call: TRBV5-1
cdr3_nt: TGCGCCAGCAGCCTACGGACTAGCGGGCCATACAATGAGCAGTTCTTC
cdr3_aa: CASSLRTSGPYNEQFF

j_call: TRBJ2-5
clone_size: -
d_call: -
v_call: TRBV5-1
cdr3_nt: TGCGCCAGCAGCCTAATGACACTCCAAGAGACCCAGTACTTC
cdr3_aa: CASSLMTLQETQYF

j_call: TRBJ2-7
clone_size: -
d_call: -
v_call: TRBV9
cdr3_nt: TGTGCCAGCAGCGTAGAGGGGGGGACGGTCCCCTACGAGCAGTACTTC
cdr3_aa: CASSVEGGTVPYEQYF

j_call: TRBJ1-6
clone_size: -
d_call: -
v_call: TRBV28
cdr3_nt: TGTGCCAGTCTCAGGGCCAGAGTTAATTCACCCCTCCACTTT
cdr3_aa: CASLRARVNSPLHF

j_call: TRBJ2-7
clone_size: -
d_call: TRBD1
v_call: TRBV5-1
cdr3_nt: TGCGCCAGCAGCTCAACAGGGGGCTACGAGCAGTACTTC
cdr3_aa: CASSSTGGYEQYF

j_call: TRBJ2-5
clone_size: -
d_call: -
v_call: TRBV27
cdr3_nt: TGTGCCAGCAGATCTGATGCAAGAGATTGGTACTTC
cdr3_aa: CASRSDARDWYF

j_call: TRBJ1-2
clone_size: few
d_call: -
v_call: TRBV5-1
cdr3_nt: TGCGCCAGCAGCCAAAGGACAGCGGATGGCTACACCTTC
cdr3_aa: CASSQRTADGYTF

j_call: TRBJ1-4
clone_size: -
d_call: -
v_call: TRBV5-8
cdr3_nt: TGTGCCAGCTTCCGGGGTTTCAATGAAAAACTGTTTTTT
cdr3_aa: CASFRGFNEKLFF

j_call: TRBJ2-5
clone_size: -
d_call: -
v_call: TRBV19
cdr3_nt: TGTGCCAGTAGTCCCCAAGGGAGGCAGGGGGTAGAGACCCAGTACTTC
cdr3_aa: CASSPQGRQGVETQYF

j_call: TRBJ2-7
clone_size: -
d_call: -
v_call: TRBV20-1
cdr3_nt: TGCAGTGCTAGCGGGAGTAACGAGCAGTACTTC
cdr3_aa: CSASGSNEQYF

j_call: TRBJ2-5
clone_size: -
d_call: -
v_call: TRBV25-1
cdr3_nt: TGTGCCAGCAGTGAGGGAGGACGGGGGGCTCAAGAGACCCAGTACTTC
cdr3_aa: CASSEGGRGAQETQYF

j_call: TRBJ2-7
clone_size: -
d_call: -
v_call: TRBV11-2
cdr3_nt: TGTGCCAGCAGCTTAGAGTTGGGGTCCTACGAGCAGTACTTC
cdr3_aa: CASSLELGSYEQYF

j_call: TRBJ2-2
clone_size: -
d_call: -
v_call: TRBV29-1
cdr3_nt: TGCAGCGTTGACTCCCAAGGAGCCGGGGAGCTGTTTTTT
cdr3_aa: CSVDSQGAGELFF

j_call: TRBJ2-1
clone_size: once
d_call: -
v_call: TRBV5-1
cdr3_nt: TGCGCCAGCAGCTCCGCCGGACGAGATGAGCAGTTCTTC
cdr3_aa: CASSSAGRDEQFF

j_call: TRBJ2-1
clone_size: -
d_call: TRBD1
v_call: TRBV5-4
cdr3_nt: TGTGCCAGCAGCGCGGGACAGGGATCCTACAATGAGCAGTTCTTC
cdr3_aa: CASSAGQGSYNEQFF

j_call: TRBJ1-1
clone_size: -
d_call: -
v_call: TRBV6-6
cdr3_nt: TGTGCCAGCAGTGGACACGCCTTTGACCCTGAAGCTTTCTTT
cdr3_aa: CASSGHAFDPEAFF

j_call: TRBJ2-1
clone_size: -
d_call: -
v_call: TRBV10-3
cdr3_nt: TGTGCCATCAGTGAGTCTTGGGGGGATCTCAATGAGCAGTTCTTC
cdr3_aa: CAISESWGDLNEQFF

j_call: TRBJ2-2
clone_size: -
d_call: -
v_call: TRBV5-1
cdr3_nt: TGCGCCAGCATGAGCGATAGATTCGGGACATCCAACACCGGGGAGCTGTTTTTT
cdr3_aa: CASMSDRFGTSNTGELFF

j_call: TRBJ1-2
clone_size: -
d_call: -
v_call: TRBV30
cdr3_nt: TGTGCCCGTGGCGTCCGTTCGAGCGGCTACACCTTC
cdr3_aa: CARGVRSSGYTF

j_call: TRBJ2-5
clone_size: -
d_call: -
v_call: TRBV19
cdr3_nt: TGTGCCAGTAGTATAGAGGAGACCCAGTACTTC
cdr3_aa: CASSIEETQYF

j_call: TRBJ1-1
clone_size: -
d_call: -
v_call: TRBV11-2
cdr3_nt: TGTGCCAGCAGCTCTTTAACCGGGTACACTGAAGCTTTCTTT
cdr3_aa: CASSSLTGYTEAFF

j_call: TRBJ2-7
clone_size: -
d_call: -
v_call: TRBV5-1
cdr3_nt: TGCGCCAGCAGCTTGGCAGTAGGGAGCTCCTACGAGCAGTACTTC
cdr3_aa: CASSLAVGSSYEQYF

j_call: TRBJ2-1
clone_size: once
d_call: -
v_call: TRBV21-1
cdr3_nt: TGTGCCAGCAGCAAAGGGCGGCGAAGTCCAGCCTACAATGAGCAGTTCTTC
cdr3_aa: CASSKGRRSPAYNEQFF

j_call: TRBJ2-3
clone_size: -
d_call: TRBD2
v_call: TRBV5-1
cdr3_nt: TGCGCCAGCAGCTTGAGGGCTAGCGGGAGGGCCTGGGATACGCAGTATTTT
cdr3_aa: CASSLRASGRAWDTQYF

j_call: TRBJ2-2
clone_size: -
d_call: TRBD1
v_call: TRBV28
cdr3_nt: TGTGCCAGCAGTTTCCTTAGACAGGGTCCGAACACCGGGGAGCTGTTTTTT
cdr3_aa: CASSFLRQGPNTGELFF

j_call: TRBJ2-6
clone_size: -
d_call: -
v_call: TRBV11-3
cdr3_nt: TGTGCCAGCAGCTTACAACATCCTTACACTGGGACGGACCCCGTCCTGACTTTC
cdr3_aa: CASSLQHPYTGTDPVLTF

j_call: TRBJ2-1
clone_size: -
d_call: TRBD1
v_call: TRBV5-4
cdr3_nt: TGTGCCAGCAGCTTGGGAGGGGGCCCCTACAATGAGCAGTTCTTC
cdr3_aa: CASSLGGGPYNEQFF

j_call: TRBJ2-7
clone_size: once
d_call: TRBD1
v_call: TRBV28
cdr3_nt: TGTGCCAGCAGGACGACAGGGACGAACTACGAGCAGTACTTC
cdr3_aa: CASRTTGTNYEQYF

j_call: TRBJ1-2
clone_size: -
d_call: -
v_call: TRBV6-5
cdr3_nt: TGTGCCAGCAGTCGGACACCCCACGGTGGCTACACCTTC
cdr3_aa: CASSRTPHGGYTF

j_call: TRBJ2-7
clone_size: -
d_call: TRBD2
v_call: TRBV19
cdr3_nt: TGTGCCAGTAGTCGGGGGGGCGGCGGGAGCGAGCAGTACTTC
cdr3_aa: CASSRGGGGSEQYF

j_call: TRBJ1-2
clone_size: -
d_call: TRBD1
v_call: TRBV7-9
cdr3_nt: TGTGCCAGCACCAGGGACAGGGAGGGTTATGGCTACACCTTC
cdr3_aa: CASTRDREGYGYTF

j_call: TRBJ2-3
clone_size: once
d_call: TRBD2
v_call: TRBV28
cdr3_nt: TGTGCCAGCAGCCGACTAGCGGGCCTAATCTGGGTAGACACAGATACGCAGTATTTT
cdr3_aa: CASSRLAGLIWVDTDTQYF

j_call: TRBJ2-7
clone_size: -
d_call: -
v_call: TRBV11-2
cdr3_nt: TGTGCCAGCGGGCAGAACTCCTACGAGCAGTACTTC
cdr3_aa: CASGQNSYEQYF

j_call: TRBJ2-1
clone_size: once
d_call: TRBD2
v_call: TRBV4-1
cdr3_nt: TGCGCCAGCAGCCACGTTTTAGCGGGAGGGATAAATTACAATGAGCAGTTCTTC
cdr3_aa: CASSHVLAGGINYNEQFF

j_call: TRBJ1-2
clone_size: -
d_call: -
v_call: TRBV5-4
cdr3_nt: TGTGCCAGCAGCTTGCGAAACTATGGCTACACCTTC
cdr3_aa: CASSLRNYGYTF

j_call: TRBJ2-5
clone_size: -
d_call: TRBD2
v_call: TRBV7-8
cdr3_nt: TGTGCCAGCAGATCCCTGCGGGGGAGGGGAGAGACCCAGTACTTC
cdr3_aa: CASRSLRGRGETQYF